These 30 T cell receptor beta chains share one sample of origin, sequenced in a study of T-cell memory formation after mild COVID-19. TCRdb called the 5' RACE reads again in MiXCR, with one record for every CDR3 protein. The repertoire holds roughly 200,000 distinct CDR3 sequences, with 9% to 10% as singletons. The sequencing input was PBMCs or a T cell subset sorted from them (not recorded which). The receptors were gathered from a man between 18 and 29 years old who had mild COVID-19 (a few samples of this study predate the infection). Cell type and time point are not known.

In this sample, this clonotype turned up a few times. V and J are TRBV5-1 and TRBJ1-1, with no clear D. Germline CDR1 is SGHRS and CDR2 is YFSETQ. This CDR3 is 13 amino acids long. Trimming removed 1 base from V and 5 bases from J, with 9 bases in between. The CDR3 protein is CASSLLISTEAFF. CDR3 DNA sequence: TGCGCCAGCAGCTTGCTAATTTCAACTGAAGCTTTCTTT.

This clonotype was counted between two and nine times. V gene TRBV7-8 combines with J gene TRBJ2-7, with D maybe TRBD2 (5 bases). CDR3 size: 16 residues. V dropped 4 bases and J dropped 1 base, with 17 bases sitting between them. Germline CDR1 SGHVS, CDR2 FQNEAQ. The CDR3 nucleotides are TGTGCCAGCAGCTCCCAAGCCGGCTGGAGGTCCTACGAGCAGTACGTC. It yields the protein CASSSQAGWRSYEQYV.

The genes are TRBV6-2 or TRBV6-3 and TRBJ2-3; no reliable D call. The CDR3 is 16 residues long. Trimming pared 2 bases from V and 6 bases from J, leaving 18 bases between. From germline, CDR1 is MNHEY and CDR2 SVGEGT. The CDR3 DNA reads TGTGCCAGCAGTTACCTTAGTGGTGCCCGATGGGATACGCAGTATTTT. It specifies CASSYLSGARWDTQYF.

The chain recombines TRBV6-6 with TRBJ1-3; no reliable D call. Germline loops: CDR1 MNHNY, CDR2 SVGAGI (reference sequence). Trimming pared 4 bases from V and 0 bases from J, leaving 10 bases between. The CDR3 runs 15 residues. The CDR3 is CASSSVPGSGNTIYF. The CDR3, as DNA: TGTGCCAGCAGTTCAGTTCCGGGCTCTGGAAACACCATATATTTT.

This chain links TRBV7-9 with TRBJ2-1, with D perhaps TRBD1 (6 bases). The CDR3 sequence is 15 residues long. Trimming cost V 3 bases and J 5 bases, with 14 bases left between them. Germline CDR1 SEHNR, CDR2 FQNEAQ (reference sequence). This CDR3 is CASSFYRVSDNEQFF. The DNA for the CDR3 is TGTGCCAGCAGCTTCTACAGGGTTTCGGACAATGAGCAGTTCTTC.

This clonotype was observed many times. The CDR3 nucleotides are TGCAGCGCCAAAACCCAGCTGAACACTGAAGCTTTCTTT. This codes for CSAKTQLNTEAFF. V usage is TRBV29-1 and J usage is TRBJ1-1; D is undetermined. The ends were cut back, 7 bases at V and 0 bases at J, with 12 bases in the middle. The germline gives CDR1 SQVTM, CDR2 ANQGSEA. The CDR3 length is 13 residues.

The V gene is TRBV7-7, the J gene TRBJ2-5; possible D gene TRBD2, 5 bases. Germline CDR1 and CDR2: SSHAT and FNYEAQ (reference sequence). This CDR3 spans 15 amino acids. Trimming stripped 3 bases from V and 5 bases from J, with 16 bases between. The CDR3 is CASSFSTAWEETQYF. Written as DNA, the CDR3 is TGTGCCAGCAGCTTTAGTACCGCCTGGGAGGAGACCCAGTACTTC.

In this sample, this clonotype turned up many times. The chain employs TRBV5-1 and TRBJ2-1; a possible D gene is TRBD1 (6 bases). Germline V gene data show CDR1 as SGHRS and CDR2 as YFSETQ. Trimming took off 3 bases at V and 7 bases at J, with 14 bases between the two ends. This CDR3 has 14 amino acids. The CDR3 region is CASSSGTTLNEQFF. The DNA of the CDR3 is TGCGCCAGCAGCTCAGGGACAACATTAAATGAGCAGTTCTTC.

The chain has TRBV6-1 and TRBJ2-1; unclear D gene. This CDR3 is built from 12 residues. V dropped 1 base and J dropped 7 bases, with 5 bases sitting between them. Germline CDR1 reads MNHNS; CDR2 reads SASEGT. The CDR3 spells CASSEVLNEQFF. In nucleotides, the CDR3 is TGTGCCAGCAGTGAAGTGCTAAATGAGCAGTTCTTC.

This clonotype has just a few counts. V is TRBV20-1 and J is TRBJ1-1; D unclear. From germline, CDR1 is DFQATT and CDR2 SNEGSKA (reference sequence). The CDR3 is 14 amino acids. V lost 2 bases and J 1 base, leaving 11 bases between the germline ends. The CDR3 protein is CSARRDPANTEAFF. The CDR3 nucleotides are TGCAGTGCTAGAAGGGATCCAGCGAACACTGAAGCTTTCTTT.

This sequence joins TRBV9 and TRBJ2-1; tentatively, D is TRBD2 (5 bases). The germline V gene has CDR1 SGDLS and CDR2 YYNGEE. V was trimmed by 4 bases and J by 2 bases, leaving 16 bases between them. CDR3 size: 16 residues. CDR3: CASSPYLGSTYNEQFF. The CDR3 DNA is TGTGCCAGCAGCCCCTACTTAGGGAGCACCTACAATGAGCAGTTCTTC.

This clonotype occurred a few times. The rearrangement links TRBV4-1 to TRBJ2-7; a possible D gene is TRBD2 (6 bases). V was clipped by 3 bases and J by 11 bases, with 23 bases between them. The germline CDR1 and CDR2 sequences are MGHRA and YSYEKL. This CDR3 is 15 amino acids long. The chain's CDR3 is CASSQGGPAGLWKYF. Here the CDR3 DNA reads TGCGCCAGCAGCCAGGGAGGACCGGCAGGACTTTGGAAGTACTTC.

The V and J genes are TRBV4-1 and TRBJ1-3, with TRBD1 as a possible D gene (5 bases). The germline V gene encodes CDR1 MGHRA and CDR2 YSYEKL. The CDR3 consists of 14 residues. Trimming cost V 0 bases and J 9 bases, with 12 bases left between them. CDR3 in amino acids: CASSQDGTGTTIYF. The CDR3, as DNA: TGCGCCAGCAGCCAAGACGGGACCGGGACCACCATATATTTT.

This clonotype was observed many times. The genes are TRBV2 and TRBJ2-2, with 11 positions matching TRBD2. This CDR3 region has 15 residues. Germline values: CDR1 SNHLY, CDR2 FYNNEI. Trimming at V came to 6 bases and at J to 6 bases, leaving 6 bases not matched to a gene. The CDR3 DNA follows: TGTGCCAGCAGCGAAAGGACTAGCGGGCCCGGGGAGCTGTTTTTT. Protein: CASSERTSGPGELFF.

This clonotype was seen a few times. The gene calls are TRBV4-3 and TRBJ1-6; D is unresolved. CDR3 length equals 17 residues. Trimming stripped 1 base from V and 0 bases from J, with 10 bases between. Germline V gene lookup returns CDR1 LGHNA and CDR2 YSLEER. CDR3 nucleotide sequence: TGCGCCAGCAGCCAAGCTTCACTGCGCTCCTATAATTCACCCCTCCACTTT. It specifies CASSQASLRSYNSPLHF.

This clonotype was picked up a small number of times. The chain recombines TRBV3-1 with TRBJ1-2; tentative D call: TRBD1 (6 bases). The V gene lost 1 base and the J gene lost 8 bases, with 11 bases spanning the gap. The germline V gene encodes CDR1 LGHDT and CDR2 YNNKEL (reference sequence). This CDR3 comprises 13 residues. CDR3 bases: TGTGCCAGCAGCCAAGGCAGGGGCGGAGGCTACACCTTC. Protein product: CASSQGRGGGYTF.

The chain is built from TRBV7-9 and TRBJ2-1; D is uncertain. Germline V gives CDR1 SEHNR, CDR2 FQNEAQ (reference sequence). The CDR3 runs to 13 residues. V shed 0 bases and J shed 8 bases, with 8 bases lying between them. DNA of the CDR3: TGTGCCAGCAGCTTAGCAGCCGGCGATGAGCAGTTCTTC. Its protein is CASSLAAGDEQFF. Drawing the rest from reference TRBV7-9 and TRBJ2-1, the complete variable domain is DTGVSQNPRHKITKRGQNVTFRCDPISEHNRLYWYRQTLGQGPEFLTYFQNEAQLEKSRLLSDRFSAERPKGSFSTLEIQRTEQGDSAMYLCASSLAAGDEQFFGPGTRLTVL.

This clonotype was detected ten times or more. The chain joins TRBV20-1 to TRBJ1-6; D is uncertain. The CDR3 runs 14 residues. The germline CDR1 and CDR2 sequences are DFQATT and SNEGSKA (reference sequence). Trimming shortened V by 7 bases and J by 0 bases, and 10 bases separated the two germline ends. The CDR3 DNA reads as TGCAGTGTCGGCAGACGCTCCTATAATTCACCCCTCCACTTT. Translation gives CSVGRRSYNSPLHF.

This clonotype was picked up a small number of times. The chain is built from TRBV14 and TRBJ1-2; D is possibly TRBD1 (5 bases). V gave up 1 base and J gave up 2 bases, with 5 bases separating them. The V gene's germline CDR1 is SGHDN and CDR2 FVKESK. This CDR3 contains 13 residues. The CDR3 is CASSQGGNYGYTF. The CDR3 nucleotides read TGTGCCAGCAGCCAAGGGGGCAACTATGGCTACACCTTC.

This clonotype was picked up a small number of times. This rearrangement joins TRBV6-5 to TRBJ1-1, with TRBD1 matching 10 bases. CDR1 and CDR2 (germline): MNHEY, SVGAGI. The CDR3 spans 15 residues. The junction had 10 bases not matched to a gene; V was cut back by 6 bases and J by 6 bases. DNA of the CDR3: TGTGCCAGCAGCTGGGACAGGGGAACGAGGTCTGAAGCTTTCTTT. It codes for CASSWDRGTRSEAFF.

This clonotype occurred a few times. The rearrangement links TRBV6-5 to TRBJ2-3, with D perhaps matching TRBD2 (5 bases). The germline V gene encodes CDR1 MNHEY and CDR2 SVGAGI. The CDR3 length is 12 residues. V lost 2 bases to trimming and J lost 8 bases, with 8 bases between them. This CDR3 is CASSYPGSTQYF. The CDR3 coding sequence is TGTGCCAGCAGTTACCCGGGGAGTACGCAGTATTTT.

The V and J genes are TRBV7-9 and TRBJ1-3; no definite D call. With 5 bases removed from V and 1 base from J, the gap between germline ends came to 12 bases. This CDR3 contains 15 residues. Germline values: CDR1 SEHNR, CDR2 FQNEAQ (reference sequence). This chain's CDR3 is CASSQTIGSGNTIYF. The CDR3 coding sequence is TGTGCCAGCAGCCAAACGATAGGGTCTGGAAACACCATATATTTT.

This chain connects TRBV5-1 to TRBJ2-5; D gene uncertain. There are 14 residues in the CDR3. The V gene lost 4 bases and the J gene lost 4 bases, with 14 bases spanning the gap. Germline V gives CDR1 SGHRS, CDR2 YFSETQ. The CDR3 loop is CASSATGKGETQYF. The DNA for the CDR3 is TGCGCCAGCAGCGCGACTGGTAAAGGAGAGACCCAGTACTTC.

The rearrangement uses TRBV4-3 and TRBJ2-3, with 11 bases identical to TRBD2. Per the germline V gene, CDR1 is LGHNA and CDR2 is YSLEER. Germline trimming cut 1 base from V and 4 bases from J; bases unmatched to any gene: 7. This CDR3 contains 17 residues. CDR3: CASSQGTSGRRADTQYF. Written as DNA, the CDR3 is TGCGCCAGCAGCCAAGGGACTAGCGGGCGGAGGGCAGATACGCAGTATTTT.

The chain links TRBV11-2 to TRBJ2-2; D may be TRBD2 (6 bases). Germline V gene data show CDR1 as SGHAT and CDR2 as FQNNGV. Trimming took 3 bases from V and 8 from J, leaving 16 bases between them. CDR3 size: 15 residues. Here the CDR3 reads CASSLSLAAEGELFF. CDR3 coding DNA: TGTGCCAGCAGCTTGAGTTTAGCGGCTGAGGGGGAGCTGTTTTTT.

The J gene is TRBJ2-1, the V gene TRBV9; 8 bases match TRBD2. J gave up 4 bases and V 3 bases, and 6 bases lay outside the gene matches. The CDR3 is 15 residues long. The germline CDR1 and CDR2 sequences are SGDLS and YYNGEE. This CDR3 is CASSASGGPYNEQFF. In DNA, the CDR3 is TGTGCCAGCAGCGCCAGCGGGGGACCGTACAATGAGCAGTTCTTC.

This clonotype was seen more than once but under ten times. The chain combines TRBV4-1 with TRBJ2-3; D ambiguous. The CDR3 contains 17 residues. The V gene's germline CDR1 is MGHRA and CDR2 YSYEKL. V dropped 0 bases and J dropped 2 bases, with 15 bases sitting between them. For the CDR3, the DNA is TGCGCCAGCAGCCAAGAGTCCTCGGTACTGAACACAGATACGCAGTATTTT. Amino acids: CASSQESSVLNTDTQYF.

The chain links TRBV2 to TRBJ2-1, with unresolved D. The germline CDR1 and CDR2 sequences are SNHLY and FYNNEI. The V gene lost 8 bases and the J gene lost 10 bases, with 12 bases spanning the gap. This CDR3 spans 11 amino acids. Here the CDR3 reads CASEFRMEQFF. Here the CDR3 DNA reads TGTGCCAGCGAATTCCGCATGGAGCAGTTCTTC.

This clonotype occurred a few times. The gene calls are TRBV12-3 or TRBV12-4 and TRBJ2-2; D is unresolved. V was clipped by 5 bases and J by 1 base, with 8 bases between them. The CDR3 is made up of 14 amino acids. The CDR3 region has the DNA TGTGCCAGCAGTCCAAGACAGAACACCGGGGAGCTGTTTTTT. Protein: CASSPRQNTGELFF.

This rearrangement joins TRBV5-1 to TRBJ2-5; D not resolved. Germline V lookup: CDR1 SGHRS, CDR2 YFSETQ. Trimming removed 2 bases from V and 2 bases from J, with 7 bases in between. The CDR3 is 13 residues long. CDR3 nucleotide sequence: TGCGCCAGCAGCTTTCGCACTCAAGAGACCCAGTACTTC. Encoded protein: CASSFRTQETQYF.